The rows below give T cell receptor beta chains drawn from one sample of a study of blood T cell repertoires in COVID-19. The data were produced by immunoSEQ multiplex PCR, yet TCRdb's version contains in-frame clones alone and is incomplete. The sample lists a few hundred thousand clones, over 70% seen once, with about 5% in the top ten. Sequencing was performed on PBMCs or T cells enriched from blood (not recorded which). The source is a man in his thirties or forties who had recovered from COVID-19. The CDR3 runs from the conserved cysteine through the conserved F or W. The order of the fields is V gene, D gene, J gene, CDR3 length, CDR3 protein, CDR3 DNA. D genes are given only for firm matches.

V gene: TRBV5-1
D gene: TRBD2
J gene: TRBJ2-7
CDR3 length: 14
CDR3 protein: CASSAGTGGYEQYF
CDR3 DNA: TGCGCCAGCAGCGCCGGGACGGGGGGTTACGAGCAGTACTTC

V gene: TRBV7-6
D gene: TRBD1
J gene: TRBJ1-6
CDR3 length: 14
CDR3 protein: CASSGDSYNSPLHF
CDR3 DNA: TGTGCCAGCAGCGGGGACAGCTATAATTCACCCCTCCACTTT

V gene: TRBV5-4
D gene: NA
J gene: TRBJ2-7
CDR3 length: 13
CDR3 protein: CASSAGVSYEQYF
CDR3 DNA: TGTGCCAGCAGCGCCGGGGTCTCCTACGAGCAGTACTTC

V gene: TRBV5-1
D gene: TRBD2
J gene: TRBJ2-5
CDR3 length: 17
CDR3 protein: CASSLGRTSGSQETQYF
CDR3 DNA: TGCGCCAGCAGCTTGGGGCGGACTAGCGGGAGCCAAGAGACCCAGTACTTC

V gene: TRBV5-4
D gene: TRBD1
J gene: TRBJ1-6
CDR3 length: 14
CDR3 protein: CASGQGGWNSPLHF
CDR3 DNA: TGTGCCAGCGGGCAGGGGGGTTGGAATTCACCCCTCCACTTT

V gene: TRBV28
D gene: NA
J gene: TRBJ1-3
CDR3 length: 16
CDR3 protein: CASTSRAQGSGNTIYF
CDR3 DNA: TGTGCCAGCACCTCCAGGGCCCAAGGCTCTGGAAACACCATATATTTT

V gene: TRBV9
D gene: NA
J gene: TRBJ1-3
CDR3 length: 13
CDR3 protein: CASSFPGGNTIYF
CDR3 DNA: TGTGCCAGCAGCTTCCCAGGAGGGAACACCATATATTTT

V gene: TRBV30
D gene: NA
J gene: TRBJ2-3
CDR3 length: 14
CDR3 protein: CAWSVGAGTDTQYF
CDR3 DNA: TGTGCCTGGAGTGTAGGTGCGGGCACAGATACGCAGTATTTT

V gene: TRBV2
D gene: NA
J gene: TRBJ2-1
CDR3 length: 13
CDR3 protein: CASRGRGEYEQFF
CDR3 DNA: TGTGCCAGCAGAGGGAGGGGGGAGTATGAGCAGTTCTTC

V gene: TRBV15
D gene: NA
J gene: TRBJ1-1
CDR3 length: 13
CDR3 protein: CATSIPPEGRAFF
CDR3 DNA: TGTGCCACCAGCATCCCCCCAGAAGGGAGGGCTTTCTTT

V gene: TRBV27
D gene: TRBD1
J gene: TRBJ2-7
CDR3 length: 14
CDR3 protein: CASSFFQGAHEQYF
CDR3 DNA: TGTGCCAGCAGTTTTTTCCAGGGGGCTCACGAGCAGTACTTC

V gene: TRBV5-1
D gene: TRBD1
J gene: TRBJ2-5
CDR3 length: 14
CDR3 protein: CASSRDRVEETQYF
CDR3 DNA: TGCGCCAGCAGCCGGGACAGGGTTGAAGAGACCCAGTACTTC

V gene: TRBV5-1
D gene: TRBD1
J gene: TRBJ2-2
CDR3 length: 16
CDR3 protein: CASSLAAGGETGELFF
CDR3 DNA: TGCGCCAGCAGCTTGGCCGCAGGGGGCGAGACCGGGGAGCTGTTTTTT

V gene: TRBV9
D gene: TRBD1
J gene: TRBJ1-6
CDR3 length: 15
CDR3 protein: CASSVGGTGESPLHF
CDR3 DNA: TGTGCCAGCAGCGTAGGTGGGACAGGGGAATCACCCCTCCACTTT

V gene: TRBV6-5
D gene: NA
J gene: TRBJ2-3
CDR3 length: 15
CDR3 protein: CASSYRTERTDTQYF
CDR3 DNA: TGTGCCAGCAGTTATCGGACAGAAAGAACAGATACGCAGTATTTT

V gene: TRBV7-2
D gene: TRBD2
J gene: TRBJ2-5
CDR3 length: 19
CDR3 protein: CASSFGRAVRTSGGETQYF
CDR3 DNA: TGTGCCAGCAGCTTCGGGCGAGCGGTGAGGACTAGCGGGGGTGAGACCCAGTACTTC

V gene: TRBV13
D gene: NA
J gene: TRBJ2-3
CDR3 length: 15
CDR3 protein: CASSAGLSSTDTQYF
CDR3 DNA: TGTGCCAGCAGCGCGGGGCTCTCTAGCACAGATACGCAGTATTTT

V gene: TRBV19
D gene: TRBD1
J gene: TRBJ1-3
CDR3 length: 15
CDR3 protein: CASSSLQGFGNTIYF
CDR3 DNA: TGTGCCAGTAGCTCTCTACAGGGGTTTGGAAACACCATATATTTT

V gene: TRBV28
D gene: NA
J gene: TRBJ2-7
CDR3 length: 16
CDR3 protein: CASSSEASWVSYEQYF
CDR3 DNA: TGTGCCAGCAGCTCCGAGGCTAGCTGGGTATCCTACGAGCAGTACTTC

V gene: TRBV4-1
D gene: NA
J gene: TRBJ2-5
CDR3 length: 17
CDR3 protein: CASSHFTGGGAQETQYF
CDR3 DNA: TGCGCCAGCAGCCACTTTACAGGAGGAGGGGCCCAAGAGACCCAGTACTTC

V gene: TRBV27
D gene: TRBD1
J gene: TRBJ2-7
CDR3 length: 16
CDR3 protein: CASSPLGQGGPYEQYF
CDR3 DNA: TGTGCCAGCAGTCCCCTGGGACAGGGAGGTCCCTACGAGCAGTACTTC

V gene: TRBV7-3
D gene: NA
J gene: TRBJ1-2
CDR3 length: 13
CDR3 protein: CASSPDKNYGYTF
CDR3 DNA: TGTGCCAGCAGCCCCGACAAAAACTATGGCTACACCTTC

V gene: TRBV28
D gene: TRBD1
J gene: TRBJ2-7
CDR3 length: 15
CDR3 protein: CASSLNTGTGGEQYF
CDR3 DNA: TGTGCCAGCAGTTTAAATACCGGGACAGGGGGCGAGCAGTACTTC

V gene: TRBV15
D gene: TRBD2
J gene: TRBJ2-7
CDR3 length: 19
CDR3 protein: CATSGRLAGGPIRSYEQYF
CDR3 DNA: TGTGCCACCAGCGGCAGACTAGCGGGGGGGCCAATACGCTCCTACGAGCAGTACTTC

V gene: TRBV11-3
D gene: NA
J gene: TRBJ2-2
CDR3 length: 16
CDR3 protein: CASSLDRQTNTGELFF
CDR3 DNA: TGTGCCAGCAGCTTAGACCGACAAACGAACACCGGGGAGCTGTTTTTT

V gene: TRBV10-3
D gene: NA
J gene: TRBJ1-4
CDR3 length: 14
CDR3 protein: CAISGGQINEKLFF
CDR3 DNA: TGTGCCATCAGTGGGGGACAAATTAATGAAAAACTGTTTTTT

V gene: TRBV7-6
D gene: TRBD2
J gene: TRBJ2-5
CDR3 length: 16
CDR3 protein: CASSPRLAGNQETQYF
CDR3 DNA: TGTGCCAGCAGCCCAAGACTAGCGGGGAACCAAGAGACCCAGTACTTC

V gene: TRBV5-6
D gene: NA
J gene: TRBJ2-3
CDR3 length: 14
CDR3 protein: CASSSVTSTDTQYF
CDR3 DNA: TGTGCCAGCAGCTCGGTGACTAGCACAGATACGCAGTATTTT

V gene: TRBV19
D gene: TRBD1
J gene: TRBJ2-3
CDR3 length: 15
CDR3 protein: CASSAWTGATDTQYF
CDR3 DNA: TGTGCCAGTAGTGCTTGGACAGGAGCCACAGATACGCAGTATTTT